The present T cell receptor (beta chain) was sequenced within a study of blood T cell repertoires in COVID-19. For the study at large: COVID-19 samples, acute and convalescent, were from the United States, Italy and Spain. PBMCs, B-cell-depleted T cells, or T cells provided the cDNA or gDNA that made up the material.

Using immunoSEQ multiplex PCR, the repertoire was profiled, and TCRdb retains in-frame clones only, with some absent. The table lists roughly 220,000 clones, approximately 82% of them singletons, with about 15% in the top ten. This CDR3 spans 13 amino acids. Germline V gene data show CDR1 as KGHDR and CDR2 as SFDVKD. Unmatched junction bases numbered 4, after V lost 6 bases and J lost 6 bases. This clone was detected only once. This sample also contains other DNA sequences that code for the same CDR3. This receptor was identified in a man aged 35 to 55 who had recovered from COVID-19. Material for sequencing was PBMCs or T cells enriched from blood (not recorded which). This chain links TRBV24-1 with TRBJ2-1, with 7 bases matching TRBD1. CDR3 loop: CATSQSGGNEQFF. The CDR3 coding sequence is TGTGCCACCAGTCAGTCAGGGGGCAATGAGCAGTTCTTC.